The rows below give T cell receptor beta chains drawn from one sample of a study of patients and donors after allogeneic stem cell transplantation. TCRdb used MiXCR to reprocess the RT-PCR reads, holding one entry per CDR3 protein. The sample includes about 410,000 distinct CDR3 sequences, more than 15% of them seen just once. Sequencing used blood, either unsorted or a sorted T cell fraction (not recorded which). These receptors all stem from a human donor who was either an allogeneic HSCT recipient or a stem cell or donor lymphocyte infusion donor (not recorded which). It is not recorded whose cells these are; they may come from a transplant donor. The CDR3 runs from the conserved cysteine through the conserved F or W. Each record gives: D gene, J gene, V gene, clone size, CDR3 DNA, CDR3 protein. A D gene is named only where the DNA matches it firmly. The listing skips clone size in some rows; elsewhere it reads once, few, many or a size class.

>.|TRBJ2-3|TRBV7-2|few
TGTGCCAGCAGCCGTCTGTCGGCAGATACGCAGTATTTT
CASSRLSADTQYF
>.|TRBJ1-1|TRBV14|few
TGTGCCAACTCGACGAGGGGGGACACTGAAGCTTTCTTT
CANSTRGDTEAFF
>.|TRBJ2-2|TRBV19|few
TGTGCCAGTAGCGTCCTTAACGCGAACACCGGGGAGCTGTTTTTT
CASSVLNANTGELFF
>.|TRBJ2-1|TRBV5-1|few
TGCGCCAGCAGAGAGACAGTATACAATGAGCAGTTCTTC
CASRETVYNEQFF
>.|TRBJ2-7|TRBV3-1|.
TGTGCCAGCAGCCAAGGCTTTCGACAGCCTGACTCCTACGAGCAGTACTTC
CASSQGFRQPDSYEQYF
>TRBD2|TRBJ2-5|TRBV5-1|.
TGCGCCAGCAGCCTGGGAGGACTAGCGGGCTACCAAGAGACCCAGTACTTC
CASSLGGLAGYQETQYF
>.|TRBJ2-3|TRBV12-3/TRBV12-4|many
TGTGCCAGCAGTTTCATGCGGGTTAGCACAGATACGCAGTATTTT
CASSFMRVSTDTQYF
>TRBD2|TRBJ2-1|TRBV10-3|many
TGTGCCATCACTGAGACCAGGACTAGCGGGAGCCCTAATGAGCAGTTCTTC
CAITETRTSGSPNEQFF
>.|TRBJ1-3|TRBV14|.
TGTGCCAGCAGCCACAGGGTAATCGGAAACACCATATATTTT
CASSHRVIGNTIYF
>.|TRBJ2-5|TRBV5-1|.
TGCGCCAGCTCCCGACGACTTCCGGGGACCCAGTACTTC
CASSRRLPGTQYF
>TRBD1|TRBJ2-5|TRBV5-1|.
TGCGCCAGCAGCTTCGACAGGGGCCCACAAGAGACCCAGTACTTC
CASSFDRGPQETQYF
>.|TRBJ2-7|TRBV5-4|many
TGTGCCAGCAGCTTTGGTAGCGGATACGAGCAGTACTTC
CASSFGSGYEQYF
>.|TRBJ1-5|TRBV6-2/TRBV6-3|few
TGTGCCAGCAGTTCCGGGACAAGGGGCTCGGGGAGCAATCAGCCCCAGCATTTT
CASSSGTRGSGSNQPQHF
>TRBD2|TRBJ2-1|TRBV10-3|.
TGTGCCATCAGTGAGTCGCCGGGACTAGCGGGAATCTACAATGAGCAGTTCTTC
CAISESPGLAGIYNEQFF
>.|TRBJ2-1|TRBV12-3/TRBV12-4|many
TGTGCCAGCAGCCCTGACTCCAAGGGGTATGAGCAGTTCTTC
CASSPDSKGYEQFF
>TRBD1|TRBJ2-7|TRBV6-2/TRBV6-3|many
TGTGCCAGCAGGACTGGACAGGCCGGGCGGTCCTACGAGCAGTACTTC
CASRTGQAGRSYEQYF
>.|TRBJ1-5|TRBV12-3/TRBV12-4|many
TGTGCCAGCAGTCAGGGGATGGGGCAGCCCCAGCATTTT
CASSQGMGQPQHF
>.|TRBJ2-7|TRBV29-1|.
TGCAGCGTCCGCTCCCCCCACACCTACGAGCAGTACTTC
CSVRSPHTYEQYF
>.|TRBJ1-1|TRBV5-6|.
TGTGCCAGCAGCTTGGTGGAGGGGGGCACTGAAGCTTTCTTT
CASSLVEGGTEAFF
>TRBD1|TRBJ2-3|TRBV6-1|.
TGTGCCAGCAGTGTCGGGACAGGGACATACACAGATACGCAGTATTTT
CASSVGTGTYTDTQYF
>.|TRBJ2-5|TRBV7-2|.
TGTGCCAGCAGCTTAGTTCCCACCCAAGAGACCCAGTACTTC
CASSLVPTQETQYF
>.|TRBJ1-2|TRBV7-9|few
TGTGCCAGCAGCGTCGCCCTCTCTAACTATGGCTACACCTTC
CASSVALSNYGYTF
>TRBD1|TRBJ2-7|TRBV15|few
TGTGCCACCAGCAGAGAGAAATTAGGACAGGCCGGACACGAGCAGTACTTC
CATSREKLGQAGHEQYF
>.|TRBJ2-5|TRBV4-2|.
TGTGCCAGCAGCCAAGCTGGGGGGCTAGGGGAGACCCAGTACTTC
CASSQAGGLGETQYF
>.|TRBJ1-2|TRBV24-1|.
TGTGCCACCAGTGATTCTACTGGTGGGGGCTATGGCTACACCTTC
CATSDSTGGGYGYTF
>TRBD2|TRBJ2-2|TRBV19|few
TGTGCCAGTAGTATAGCGGGAGGGCCCACCGGGGAGCTGTTTTTT
CASSIAGGPTGELFF
>.|TRBJ1-5|TRBV4-1|many
TGCGCCAGCAGCCAAGTTTATGGTGCCCGGCGGCCCCAGCATTTT
CASSQVYGARRPQHF
>.|TRBJ1-5|TRBV4-1|few
TGCGCCAGCAGCCCTCGAGGCTCTGGGGGGAATCAGCCCCAGCATTTT
CASSPRGSGGNQPQHF
>TRBD1|TRBJ1-2|TRBV24-1|.
TGTGCCACCAGTGACCCCCGGACAGGGGACTATGGCTACACCTTC
CATSDPRTGDYGYTF
>.|TRBJ2-2|TRBV20-1|.
TGCAGTGCCAACCGGGCCTCCCGGGAGCTGTTTTTT
CSANRASRELFF
>TRBD1|TRBJ2-7|TRBV9|.
TGTGCCAGCAGCGTAGGGTATTACAGGGGGAGAGACGAGCAGTACTTC
CASSVGYYRGRDEQYF
>.|TRBJ1-5|TRBV24-1|.
TGTGCCACCAGTGACCCGGACATTAATCAGCCCCAGCATTTT
CATSDPDINQPQHF
>.|TRBJ2-7|TRBV6-1|.
TGTGCCAGCACCTCCGGGCTAACCTACGAGCAGTACTTC
CASTSGLTYEQYF
>.|TRBJ1-1|TRBV7-3|.
TGTGCCAGCAGCGCACTACAGGGAACTGAAGCTTTCTTT
CASSALQGTEAFF
>.|TRBJ1-5|TRBV12-3/TRBV12-4|few
TGTGCCAGCAGCCCTGACACTAGCAATCAGCCCCAGCATTTT
CASSPDTSNQPQHF
>.|TRBJ1-6|TRBV9|few
TGTGCCAGCAGCGTAACGGGAATTAATTCACCCCTCCACTTT
CASSVTGINSPLHF
>TRBD2|TRBJ2-1|TRBV24-1|.
TGTGCCACCTGGGGGCCGGGACTAGCGGGAGGGCCTTCCTACAATGAGCAGTTCTTC
CATWGPGLAGGPSYNEQFF
>TRBD2|TRBJ2-1|TRBV11-1|.
TGTGCCAGCAGCTTAGCAAATTTTTCGGGTCTAGCGGGTAATGAGCAGTTCTTC
CASSLANFSGLAGNEQFF
>.|TRBJ1-2|TRBV29-1|.
TGCAGCGTTGTGTACGCGGGGTACTATGGCTACACCTTC
CSVVYAGYYGYTF
>TRBD1|TRBJ1-1|TRBV10-3|.
TGTGCCATCAGTGAGTCGGACAGGAGGACGAACACTGAAGCTTTCTTT
CAISESDRRTNTEAFF
>.|TRBJ2-3|TRBV14|.
TGTGCCAGCAGCCCGGCTAGCGTATCAGATACGCAGTATTTT
CASSPASVSDTQYF
>TRBD1|TRBJ1-4|TRBV12-3/TRBV12-4|few
TGTGCCAGCAGCCGGACAGGGGCCGGTAATGAAAAACTGTTTTTT
CASSRTGAGNEKLFF
>.|TRBJ2-5|TRBV24-1|.
TGTGCCACCAGTGATTTGCCAATATGGGAGACCCAGTACTTC
CATSDLPIWETQYF
>.|TRBJ2-5|TRBV12-3/TRBV12-4|many
TGTGCCAGCAGTTTAGGGCGGTTCGAGACCCAGTACTTC
CASSLGRFETQYF
>TRBD1|TRBJ2-7|TRBV7-2|few
TGTGTGTCCACCACAGGGGCCCTCAACCCTTACGAGCAGTACTTC
CVSTTGALNPYEQYF
>.|TRBJ2-1|TRBV7-9|.
TGTGCCAGCAGCTTAGACTTGGGCAGGGGTCCCTACTATGAGCAGTTCTTC
CASSLDLGRGPYYEQFF
>TRBD2|TRBJ2-4|TRBV14|.
TGTGCCAGCAGCCACAGGCGGGGGGGCTTCGCCAAAAACATTCAGTACTTC
CASSHRRGGFAKNIQYF
>.|TRBJ1-4|TRBV12-3/TRBV12-4|few
TGTGCCAGCAGTTTGCAGGGTAATGAAAAACTGTTTTTT
CASSLQGNEKLFF
>.|TRBJ2-7|TRBV27|.
TGTGCCAGCAGTTTAAGGGTTCCTAGTGAGCAGTACTTC
CASSLRVPSEQYF
>TRBD2|TRBJ2-2|TRBV11-2|few
TGTGCCAGCAGCTTTCTAGCGGGGCCGAACACCGGGGAGCTGTTTTTT
CASSFLAGPNTGELFF
>TRBD1|TRBJ1-2|TRBV6-1|many
TGTGCCAGCAGACCGGGACAGCCTAACTATGGCTACACCTTC
CASRPGQPNYGYTF